This T cell receptor (beta chain) emerged from a study of radiotherapy plus CTLA-4 blockade in lung cancer. On the study more broadly: Objective responses arose in roughly 20% of patients, and 25% to 40% experienced disease control.

The germline gives CDR1 DFQATT, CDR2 SNEGSKA (reference sequence). CDR3 length: 9 amino acids. The germline V and J ends were trimmed by 8 bases and 8 bases, with 4 bases remaining between them. Study conclusions and caveats: Tumor-derived TCR clones expanded in blood after radiotherapy plus ipilimumab.

This clone was counted a single time. Its antigen is still unknown. Measured with immunoSEQ multiplex PCR; TCRdb has only the in-frame clones, and not every one. The data show 80,000 or so clones, more than 60% seen once. V gene TRBV20-1 combines with J gene TRBJ1-6, with D uncertain. The receptor was isolated from a human donor with non-small cell lung cancer who had a partial response to radiotherapy plus ipilimumab. Some clones in this sample may be carry-over from other donors' samples. This specimen was peripheral blood, taken from a patient treated with radiotherapy plus ipilimumab. CDR3 nucleotides: TGCAGTACAGATTCACCCCTCCACTTT. It translates to CSTDSPLHF.